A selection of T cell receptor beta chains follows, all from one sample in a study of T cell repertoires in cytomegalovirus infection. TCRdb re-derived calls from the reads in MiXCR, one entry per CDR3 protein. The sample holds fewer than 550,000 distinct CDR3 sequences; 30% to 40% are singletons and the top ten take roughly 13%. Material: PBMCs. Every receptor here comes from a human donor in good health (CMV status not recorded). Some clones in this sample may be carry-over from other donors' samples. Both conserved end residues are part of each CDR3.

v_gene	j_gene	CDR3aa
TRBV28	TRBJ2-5	CASSLQRSEQETQYF
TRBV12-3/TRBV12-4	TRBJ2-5	CASSLSKTGETQYF
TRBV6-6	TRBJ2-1	CASTKSGGLKNEQFF
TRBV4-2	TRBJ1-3	CASSQVGTTGNTIYF
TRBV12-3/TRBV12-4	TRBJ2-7	CASSSIAGTAYEQYF
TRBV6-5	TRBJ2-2	CASSYSRQGNTGELFF
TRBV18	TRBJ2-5	CASSPPRTVEETQYF
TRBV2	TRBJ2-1	CATPLENNEQFF
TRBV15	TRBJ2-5	CATSREGLETQYF
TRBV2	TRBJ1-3	CASSPGSRNTIYF
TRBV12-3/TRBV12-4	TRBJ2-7	CASSLWGGYEQYF
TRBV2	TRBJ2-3	CASSEARGDASTDTQYF
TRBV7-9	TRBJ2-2	CASSFRPGELFF
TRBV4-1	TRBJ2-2	CASSQDLGRGKAGELFF
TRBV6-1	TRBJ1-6	CASSEAASYNSPLHF
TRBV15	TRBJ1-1	CATSRAGGGTEDFF
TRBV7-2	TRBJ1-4	CASHSQTGRNEKLFF
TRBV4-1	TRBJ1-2	CASSRDSQGDYGYTF
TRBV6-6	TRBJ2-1	CASSYSSYRGGKKEQFF
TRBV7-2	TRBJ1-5	CASSFDRGDQPQHF
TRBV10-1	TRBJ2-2	CASNTGSGVLFF
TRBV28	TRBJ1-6	CASSFAGSYNSPLHF
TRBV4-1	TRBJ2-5	CASSQSTGGSQETQYF
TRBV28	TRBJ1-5	CASSLSRTDNQPQHF
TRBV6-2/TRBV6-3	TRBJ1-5	CASGRAQDWSSNQPQHF
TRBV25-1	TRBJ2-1	CASSHDRSLYNEQFF